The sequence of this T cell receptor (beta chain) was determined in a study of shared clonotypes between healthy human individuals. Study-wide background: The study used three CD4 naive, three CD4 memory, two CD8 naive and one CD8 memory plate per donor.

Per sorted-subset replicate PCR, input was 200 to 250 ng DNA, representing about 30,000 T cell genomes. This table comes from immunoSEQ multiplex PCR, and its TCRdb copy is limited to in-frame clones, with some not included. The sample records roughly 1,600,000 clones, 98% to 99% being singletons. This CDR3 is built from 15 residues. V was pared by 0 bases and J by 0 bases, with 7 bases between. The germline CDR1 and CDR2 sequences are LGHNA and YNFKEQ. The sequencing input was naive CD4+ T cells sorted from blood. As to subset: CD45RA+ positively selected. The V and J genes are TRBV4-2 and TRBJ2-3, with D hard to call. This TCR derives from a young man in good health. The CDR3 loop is CASSQETASTDTQYF. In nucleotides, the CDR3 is TGTGCCAGCAGCCAAGAGACCGCCAGCACAGATACGCAGTATTTT.